This is a list of T cell receptor beta chains from one sample in a study of spatial heterogeneity in lung cancer. TCRdb reprocessed the 5' RACE reads via MiXCR and lists one record per CDR3 protein. The repertoire includes about 17,000 distinct CDR3 sequences, 6% to 7% of them detected once, and approximately 6.2% sits in the top ten. The sample was lung tumor tissue, taken at surgery. The receptors derive from a male donor with early-stage non-small cell lung cancer. CDR3s include the opening cysteine and the closing phenylalanine or tryptophan. A D gene is named only where the DNA matches it firmly. The size entry is marked missing in some rows and otherwise reads once, few, many or a size class.

d_call	v_call	j_call	clone_size	cdr3_length	cdr3_aa	cdr3_nt
.	TRBV3-1	TRBJ2-3	many	14	CASSQGHGASTQYF	TGTGCCAGCAGCCAAGGTCATGGGGCTAGCACGCAGTATTTT
TRBD2	TRBV5-1	TRBJ2-3	many	18	CASSPGQTSGGGTDTQYF	TGCGCCAGCAGCCCCGGCCAGACTAGCGGGGGTGGCACAGATACGCAGTATTTT
TRBD1	TRBV29-1	TRBJ2-7	many	13	CSVEGQAWGEQYF	TGCAGCGTTGAGGGACAGGCCTGGGGCGAGCAGTACTTC
TRBD2	TRBV18	TRBJ2-1	.	16	CASSPLGTSRYNEQFF	TGTGCCAGCTCACCACTAGGGACTAGCAGATACAATGAGCAGTTCTTC
TRBD2	TRBV25-1	TRBJ2-1	few	15	CASSPIAGRRGEQFF	TGTGCCAGCAGTCCTATAGCGGGACGACGGGGTGAGCAGTTCTTC
.	TRBV20-1	TRBJ2-1	many	14	CSATTGGAYNEQFF	TGCAGTGCTACTACGGGGGGCGCCTACAATGAGCAGTTCTTC
.	TRBV7-9	TRBJ1-1	many	13	CASVDGSLLEAFF	TGTGCCAGTGTGGACGGCAGTCTCTTGGAAGCTTTCTTT
.	TRBV6-2/TRBV6-3	TRBJ1-2	.	15	CASSYSRGRSYGYTF	TGTGCCAGCAGTTACTCCCGGGGCAGAAGCTATGGCTACACCTTC
.	TRBV9	TRBJ2-7	many	12	CASSILAGEQYF	TGTGCCAGCAGCATACTAGCAGGCGAGCAGTACTTC
.	TRBV5-1	TRBJ2-4	few	16	CASSPGTATLKNIQYF	TGCGCCAGCAGCCCTGGCACAGCGACTCTCAAAAACATTCAGTACTTC
.	TRBV18	TRBJ1-5	few	14	CASSPGGGYQPQHF	TGTGCCAGCTCACCGGGCGGGGGGTATCAGCCCCAGCATTTT
TRBD1	TRBV6-2/TRBV6-3	TRBJ2-5	many	13	CASSVTGWETQYF	TGTGCCAGCAGTGTGACAGGGTGGGAGACCCAGTACTTC
.	TRBV20-1	TRBJ2-3	many	15	CSARDLEGVGDTQYF	TGCAGTGCTAGAGATCTTGAGGGAGTAGGAGATACGCAGTATTTT
TRBD1	TRBV27	TRBJ1-2	many	15	CASSLAGGKNYGYTF	TGTGCCAGCAGTTTGGCAGGGGGGAAAAACTATGGCTACACCTTC
.	TRBV3-1	TRBJ1-4	many	15	CASSHSRVTNEKLFF	TGTGCCAGCAGCCACTCCAGGGTCACTAATGAAAAACTGTTTTTT
.	TRBV2	TRBJ2-3	many	15	CASSRSGGFTDTQYF	TGTGCCAGCAGCAGGAGTGGAGGTTTCACAGATACGCAGTATTTT
.	TRBV7-3	TRBJ1-1	many	13	CASRVGMNTEAFF	TGTGCCAGCAGGGTGGGCATGAACACTGAAGCTTTCTTT
TRBD1	TRBV2	TRBJ1-1	many	14	CASSAQGKGTEAFF	TGTGCCAGCAGCGCACAGGGGAAGGGCACTGAAGCTTTCTTT
TRBD1	TRBV3-1	TRBJ2-2	many	14	CASSQDRGTGELFF	TGTGCCAGCAGCCAGGACAGGGGCACCGGGGAGCTGTTTTTT
.	TRBV20-1	TRBJ1-1	many	14	CSARDRFMNTEAFF	TGCAGTGCTAGAGATAGATTCATGAACACTGAAGCTTTCTTT
.	TRBV20-1	TRBJ1-1	many	13	CSAAGTVNTEAFF	TGCAGTGCTGCCGGGACGGTGAACACTGAAGCTTTCTTT
TRBD1	TRBV7-6	TRBJ1-6	medium-sized	16	CASSLGTGANNSPLHF	TGTGCCAGCAGCTTAGGGACAGGGGCGAATAATTCACCCCTCCACTTT
TRBD1	TRBV27	TRBJ1-4	many	15	CASSLSKGAGEKLFF	TGTGCCAGCAGTTTATCGAAGGGGGCGGGTGAAAAACTGTTTTTT
.	TRBV28	TRBJ2-4	many	16	CASSPSLFGTKNIQYF	TGTGCCAGCAGCCCTTCTCTTTTCGGGACCAAAAACATTCAGTACTTC
.	TRBV3-1	TRBJ1-2	many	15	CASSRAGQGGYGYTF	TGTGCCAGCAGCCGTGCGGGGCAGGGCGGCTATGGCTACACCTTC
TRBD2	TRBV10-3	TRBJ2-1	many	13	CAIGGGRINEQFF	TGTGCCATCGGTGGCGGGAGGATCAATGAGCAGTTCTTC
.	TRBV28	TRBJ2-7	many	13	CASSLWQTSEQYF	TGTGCCAGCAGTTTATGGCAGACGAGTGAGCAGTACTTC
.	TRBV28	TRBJ1-5	many	12	CASSFSNQPQHF	TGTGCCAGCAGTTTTAGCAATCAGCCCCAGCATTTT
.	TRBV20-1	TRBJ1-1	many	13	CSARDFGSTEAFF	TGCAGTGCTAGAGATTTCGGGAGCACTGAAGCTTTCTTT
.	TRBV21-1	TRBJ2-4	.	15	CASTGEPLAKNIQYF	TGTGCCAGCACCGGGGAACCTCTAGCCAAAAACATTCAGTACTTC
.	TRBV5-1	TRBJ2-1	many	16	CASSLVAQGGSNEQFF	TGCGCCAGCAGCTTGGTGGCCCAGGGTGGATCCAATGAGCAGTTCTTC
TRBD1	TRBV11-2	TRBJ2-3	few	15	CASSLEGTGKDTQYF	TGTGCCAGCAGCTTAGAGGGGACAGGGAAAGATACGCAGTATTTT
.	TRBV7-8	TRBJ2-3	medium-sized	12	CASSLGTDTQYF	TGTGCCAGCAGCTTAGGTACAGATACGCAGTATTTT
TRBD1	TRBV4-2	TRBJ1-1	medium-sized	15	CASSQGQGPNTEAFF	TGTGCCAGCAGCCAGGGACAGGGACCGAACACTGAAGCTTTCTTT
.	TRBV3-1	TRBJ1-2	.	14	CASSRAGQYYGYTF	TGTGCCAGCAGCCGTGCGGGGCAATACTATGGCTACACCTTC
.	TRBV12-3/TRBV12-4	TRBJ1-1	many	14	CASSKQGSNTEAFF	TGTGCCAGCAGTAAACAGGGTTCCAACACTGAAGCTTTCTTT
.	TRBV20-1	TRBJ1-5	many	13	CSAKGPSNQPQHF	TGCAGTGCTAAAGGACCTTCCAATCAGCCCCAGCATTTT
.	TRBV28	TRBJ2-1	medium-sized	17	CASSPIFLGSSYNEQFF	TGTGCCAGCAGTCCAATTTTCCTAGGGAGCTCCTACAATGAGCAGTTCTTC
TRBD1	TRBV7-8	TRBJ1-4	many	18	CASSPLRDRKKTNEKLFF	TGTGCCAGCAGCCCGTTACGGGACAGGAAAAAAACTAATGAAAAACTGTTTTTT